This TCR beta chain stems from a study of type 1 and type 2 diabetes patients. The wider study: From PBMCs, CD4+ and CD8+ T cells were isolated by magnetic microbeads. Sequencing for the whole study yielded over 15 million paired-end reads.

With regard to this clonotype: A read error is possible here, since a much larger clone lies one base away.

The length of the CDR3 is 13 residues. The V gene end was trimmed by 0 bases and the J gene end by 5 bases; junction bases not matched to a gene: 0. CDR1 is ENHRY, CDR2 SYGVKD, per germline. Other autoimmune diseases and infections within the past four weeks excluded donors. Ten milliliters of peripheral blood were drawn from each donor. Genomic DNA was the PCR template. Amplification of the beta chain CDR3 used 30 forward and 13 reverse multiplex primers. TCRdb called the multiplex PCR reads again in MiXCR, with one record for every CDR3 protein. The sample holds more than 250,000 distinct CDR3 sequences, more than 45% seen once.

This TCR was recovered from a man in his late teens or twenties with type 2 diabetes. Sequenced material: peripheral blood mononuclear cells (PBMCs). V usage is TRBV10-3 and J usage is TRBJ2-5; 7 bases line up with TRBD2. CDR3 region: CAISESGGETQYF. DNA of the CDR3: TGTGCCATCAGTGAGTCGGGGGGGGAGACCCAGTACTTC.